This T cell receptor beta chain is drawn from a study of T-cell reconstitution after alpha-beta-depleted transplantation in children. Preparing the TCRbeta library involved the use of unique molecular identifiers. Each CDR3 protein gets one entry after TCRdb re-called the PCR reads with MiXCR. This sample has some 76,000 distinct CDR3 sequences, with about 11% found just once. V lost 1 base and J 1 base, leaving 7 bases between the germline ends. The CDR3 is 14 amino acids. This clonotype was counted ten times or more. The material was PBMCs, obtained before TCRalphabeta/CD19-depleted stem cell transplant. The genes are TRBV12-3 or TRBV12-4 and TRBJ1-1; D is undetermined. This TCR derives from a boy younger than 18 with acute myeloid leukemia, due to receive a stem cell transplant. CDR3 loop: CASSLGLPNTEAFF. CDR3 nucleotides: TGTGCCAGCAGTTTAGGGCTTCCGAACACTGAAGCTTTCTTT.